Presented here are 7 T cell receptor beta chains from one specimen sequenced in a study of human T cells and chemical hapten exposure. MiXCR, run by TCRdb on the RACE reads, gives a single entry per CDR3 protein. The sample lists tens of thousands of distinct CDR3 sequences, about 9.4% seen once, with around 25% in the top ten. This sample's time point: pre-sensitization, week 0. The treatment was: therapeutic diphenylcyclopropenone sensitization with weekly scalp DPC. Unfractionated whole blood yielded total RNA. The sample was whole blood, taken in connection with sensitization to the hapten diphenylcyclopropenone (DPC). These receptors all stem from a man in his forties or fifties with alopecia areata. Some clones in this sample may be carry-over from other donors' samples.

This clonotype was detected many times. The V call is TRBV6-5, the J call TRBJ2-5; the D is unclear. There are 14 residues in the CDR3. Germline assignment: CDR1 MNHEY and CDR2 SVGAGI. V was trimmed by 6 bases and J by 4 bases, leaving 15 bases between them. The CDR3 here is CASRPIGASETQYF. CDR3 DNA sequence: TGTGCCAGCAGACCAATTGGTGCGTCAGAGACCCAGTACTTC.

V and J are TRBV29-1 and TRBJ1-2; TRBD1 matches 7 bases. The trim removed 4 bases at V and 5 bases at J, leaving 7 bases unmatched. CDR3 length equals 13 residues. Germline V gene lookup returns CDR1 SQVTM and CDR2 ANQGSEA. Written as DNA, the CDR3 is TGCAGCGTTGGACGACAGGGAGGGTATGGCTACACCTTC. It is translated as CSVGRQGGYGYTF.

The chain couples TRBV6-2 or TRBV6-3 to TRBJ2-1, with 9 bases lining up with TRBD1. The trim removed 0 bases at V and 4 bases at J, leaving 4 bases unmatched. The CDR3 extends over 16 amino acids. Germline lookup yields CDR1 MNHEY and CDR2 SVGEGT. In nucleotides, the CDR3 is TGTGCCAGCAGTTACTCTAGGACAGGGGTTTACAATGAGCAGTTCTTC. Protein: CASSYSRTGVYNEQFF.

V gene TRBV29-1 combines with J gene TRBJ2-7, with D unresolved. This CDR3 is built from 13 residues. V was trimmed by 2 bases and J by 3 bases, leaving 11 bases between them. CDR1 is SQVTM, CDR2 ANQGSEA, per germline. Written as DNA, the CDR3 is TGCAGCGTTGAATCTGCACAGAGCTACGAGCAGTACTTC. Translation: CSVESAQSYEQYF.

The chain links TRBV29-1 to TRBJ1-1; 9 bases line up with TRBD1. J gave up 11 bases and V 7 bases, and 14 bases lay outside the gene matches. CDR3 size: 13 residues. Germline V gives CDR1 SQVTM, CDR2 ANQGSEA. The CDR3 DNA follows: TGCAGCGCTGAGCCTAACAGGGGGCTTGAGGCTTTCTTT. Its translation is CSAEPNRGLEAFF.

The V gene is TRBV19, the J gene TRBJ2-1; D unclear. V lost 9 bases and J lost 3, with 18 bases in between. Germline assignment: CDR1 LNHDA and CDR2 SQIVND (reference sequence). The CDR3 runs to 15 residues. Here the CDR3 DNA reads TGTGCCAGCACGGTAACGAACCGATTCTACAATGAGCAGTTCTTC. Its protein product is CASTVTNRFYNEQFF. Looking up the rest from reference TRBV19 and TRBJ2-1 gives the full variable domain: DGGITQSPKYLFRKEGQNVTLSCEQNLNHDAMYWYRQDPGQGLRLIYYSQIVNDFQKGDIAEGYSVSREKKESFPLTVTSAQKNPTAFYLCASTVTNRFYNEQFFGPGTRLTVL.

This clonotype came up many times. The gene calls are TRBV29-1 and TRBJ2-1; D gene uncertain. V was trimmed by 3 bases and J by 8 bases, leaving 8 bases between them. This CDR3 is 11 amino acids long. Looked up from germline, CDR1 is SQVTM and CDR2 is ANQGSEA. The CDR3: CSVERWDEQFF. The CDR3 nucleotides read TGCAGCGTTGAGAGGTGGGATGAGCAGTTCTTC.